Reported below is one T cell receptor (beta chain). CDR1 and CDR2 from the germline V gene are MDHEN and SYDVKM. Trimming took off 3 bases at V and 4 bases at J, with 9 bases between the two ends. The CDR3 has 13 amino acids. This entry comes from a study of control samples from healthy donors and cancer patients. The protocol was immunoSEQ multiplex PCR, while the TCRdb copy is restricted to in-frame clones and leaves out a portion. The sample contains about 83,000 clones, 91% of which appear only once. The chain links TRBV28 to TRBJ2-5; D ambiguous. Sequencing input: blood. The source is a man aged 25 to 45 in good health. The CDR3 loop is CASSFLGIETQYF. The CDR3 DNA follows: TGTGCCAGCAGTTTTTTGGGGATAGAGACCCAGTACTTC.